Each of the 19 T cell receptor beta chains below was sequenced from the same sample in a study of blood T cell dynamics during melanoma immunotherapy. The method was immunoSEQ multiplex PCR; TCRdb's version includes in-frame clones alone and lacks a portion of them. The sample has about 100 clones, roughly 87% seen once. Time point indicated: week 3, after first cycle of checkpoint inhibitor. Source: cell-free DNA from blood, taken from a patient treated with checkpoint blockade. The receptors come from a human donor with melanoma.

In its sample, this clone was seen once. This chain connects TRBV4-1 to TRBJ2-5; D may be TRBD1 or TRBD2 (6 bases each). The V end was cut by 0 bases, the J end by 4 bases, with 12 bases between. The germline V gene encodes CDR1 MGHRA and CDR2 YSYEKL. This CDR3 region has 15 residues. CDR3 sequence: CASSQDGGRGETQYF. DNA of the CDR3: TGCGCCAGCAGCCAAGATGGGGGGCGGGGAGAGACCCAGTACTTC.

The gene calls are TRBV28 and TRBJ1-1; D gene uncertain. Trimming cost V 1 base and J 2 bases, with 5 bases left between them. CDR1 and CDR2 from the germline V gene are MDHEN and SYDVKM. The CDR3 contains 13 residues. CDR3 amino acids: CASSLLVNTEAFF. The CDR3 coding sequence is TGTGCCAGCAGTTTATTAGTTAACACTGAAGCTTTCTTT.

V and J are TRBV5-4 and TRBJ1-1, with D unclear. Trimming cost V 0 bases and J 4 bases, with 13 bases left between them. The CDR3 totals 15 residues. Per the germline V gene, CDR1 is SGHNT and CDR2 is YYREEE (reference sequence). Here the CDR3 DNA reads TGTGCCAGCAGCTTGGCCACGGGGAGTCGCACTGAAGCTTTCTTT. Translation gives CASSLATGSRTEAFF.

This sequence joins TRBV30 and TRBJ2-2; 8 nucleotides align to TRBD2. After removal of 0 bases from V and 5 bases from J, the junction contained 8 bases not matched to a gene. Per germline, CDR1 GTSNPN and CDR2 SVGIG (reference sequence). This CDR3 spans 16 amino acids. The CDR3 nucleotides are TGTGCCTGGAGTGTATCGGCGGGGGGAGTTACCGGGGAGCTGTTTTTT. Translation: CAWSVSAGGVTGELFF.

This chain links TRBV6-1 with TRBJ1-3; D is undetermined. CDR3 length equals 14 residues. Germline V gene lookup returns CDR1 MNHNS and CDR2 SASEGT. The V end lost 3 bases, the J end lost 0 bases, and 6 bases lay between the germline ends. CDR3 in amino acids: CASSDGASGNTIYF. For the CDR3, the DNA is TGTGCCAGCAGTGACGGAGCCTCTGGAAACACCATATATTTT.

J is TRBJ1-6 and V is TRBV7-2; 8 nucleotides align to TRBD1. Unmatched junction bases numbered 7, after V lost 5 bases and J lost 7 bases. This CDR3 region has 15 residues. Germline CDR1 is SGHTA and CDR2 is FQGNSA. This chain's CDR3 is CASSPWTGRNSPLHF. CDR3 sequence (DNA): TGTGCCAGCAGCCCCTGGACAGGGCGGAATTCACCCCTCCACTTT. The entire variable domain, with the rest obtained from reference TRBV7-2 and TRBJ1-6, is as follows: GAGVSQSPSNKVTEKGKDVELRCDPISGHTALYWYRQSLGQGLEFLIYFQGNSAPDKSGLPSDRFSAERTGGSVSTLTIQRTQQEDSAVYLCASSPWTGRNSPLHFGNGTRLTVT.

V gene TRBV30 combines with J gene TRBJ2-7, with D maybe TRBD1 (5 bases). The CDR3 is made up of 12 amino acids. CDR1 GTSNPN and CDR2 SVGIG come from the germline V gene (reference sequence). V gave up 1 base and J gave up 1 base, with 5 bases separating them. CDR3 sequence reads: CAWSGTSYEQYF. CDR3 in DNA: TGTGCCTGGAGTGGGACATCCTACGAGCAGTACTTC.

The rearrangement joins TRBV11-2 to TRBJ1-2; D unresolved. This CDR3 has 14 residues. Germline V gene data show CDR1 as SGHAT and CDR2 as FQNNGV. V lost 5 bases and J lost 7, with 17 bases in between. CDR3 residues: CASSPAWLKSGYTF. The CDR3 DNA is TGTGCCAGCAGCCCTGCTTGGCTAAAGAGTGGCTACACCTTC.

The chain employs TRBV7-6 and TRBJ1-3; D ambiguous. This CDR3 contains 18 residues. Germline CDR1 and CDR2: SGHVS and FNYEAQ. Trimming left V 0 bases short and J 0 bases short, with 15 bases between. In DNA, the CDR3 is TGTGCCAGCAGCTTAGCATCGGCTGGACCCCGCTCTGGAAACACCATATATTTT. Residues: CASSLASAGPRSGNTIYF.

The chain links TRBV28 to TRBJ2-5, with 13 bases aligning to TRBD2. The V gene end was trimmed by 5 bases and the J gene end by 2 bases; junction bases not matched to a gene: 11. Germline lookup yields CDR1 MDHEN and CDR2 SYDVKM. The CDR3 covers 18 residues. This CDR3 is CASSRLSVLAGGQETQYF. The CDR3 nucleotides read TGTGCCAGCAGTCGTTTATCGGTACTAGCGGGAGGGCAAGAGACCCAGTACTTC.

The chain couples TRBV11-3 to TRBJ2-1; no clear D. Trimming removed 6 bases from V and 4 bases from J, with 10 bases in between. Germline-derived CDR1 and CDR2 are SGHNT and YENEEA. This CDR3 contains 13 residues. CDR3 loop: CASSRMGYNEQFF. The CDR3 bases are TGTGCCAGCAGTCGAATGGGGTACAATGAGCAGTTCTTC. Using reference TRBV11-3 and TRBJ2-1 for the parts outside the CDR3, the full variable domain is EAGVVQSPRYKIIEKKQPVAFWCNPISGHNTLYWYLQNLGQGPELLIRYENEEAVDDSQLPKDRFSAERLKGVDSTLKIQPAELGDSAVYLCASSRMGYNEQFFGPGTRLTVL.

The chain couples TRBV30 to TRBJ2-3; D gene unclear. The CDR3 consists of 12 residues. V was clipped by 2 bases and J by 2 bases, with 5 bases between them. Germline CDR1 reads GTSNPN; CDR2 reads SVGIG (reference sequence). This chain's CDR3 is CAWSSATDTQYF. The CDR3, as DNA: TGTGCCTGGAGTTCAGCCACAGATACGCAGTATTTT.

V is TRBV21-1 and J is TRBJ2-7. TRBV21-1 is a pseudogene. The CDR3 loop spans 14 amino acids. The CDR3 bases are TGTGCCAGCAGCCCCAGAGGATGGGGATACGAGCAGTACTTC. This translates into CASSPRGWGYEQYF.

This chain links TRBV30 with TRBJ2-7; TRBD2 aligns across 7 bases. Germline V gene sequence: CDR1 GTSNPN, CDR2 SVGIG (reference sequence). V was clipped by 1 base and J by 6 bases; unmatched bases: 6. The CDR3 runs 13 residues. CDR3 sequence: CAWSGEGPGEQYF. The CDR3 nucleotides read TGTGCCTGGAGTGGGGAGGGCCCAGGCGAGCAGTACTTC.

This chain connects TRBV6-1 to TRBJ2-1, with 9 bases that match TRBD1. Germline V CDR1 and CDR2: MNHNS, SASEGT. Unmatched junction bases numbered 8, after V lost 7 bases and J lost 7 bases. The CDR3 runs to 14 residues. The CDR3 coding sequence is TGTGCCAGCAACCTTCCGGGACAGGGAAATGAGCAGTTCTTC. As protein: CASNLPGQGNEQFF.

This clone came up once. The chain has TRBV2 and TRBJ1-2, with D possibly being TRBD1 (6 bases). The germline V gene encodes CDR1 SNHLY and CDR2 FYNNEI. The CDR3 is 13 residues long. With 7 bases removed from V and 4 bases from J, the gap between germline ends came to 13 bases. The DNA of the CDR3 is TGTGCCAGCACCAAGGACAGTCCCTATGGCTACACCTTC. Residues: CASTKDSPYGYTF.

The chain couples TRBV5-6 to TRBJ2-7; perhaps TRBD1 as D (6 bases). Germline CDR1 is SGHDT and CDR2 is YYEEEE. V gave up 4 bases and J gave up 2 bases, with 13 bases separating them. The CDR3 is 14 residues long. CDR3 region: CASSPGTPPYEQYF. In DNA form, the CDR3 reads TGTGCCAGCAGCCCGGGGACACCTCCCTACGAGCAGTACTTC.

V gene TRBV11-3 combines with J gene TRBJ2-3; D might be TRBD1 or TRBD2, each matching 6 bases. Germline V gene data show CDR1 as SGHNT and CDR2 as YENEEA. This CDR3 has 15 residues. V lost 5 bases and J 6 bases, leaving 18 bases between the germline ends. The chain's CDR3 is CASSPRGGRPDTQYF. DNA for the CDR3: TGTGCCAGCAGCCCCCGAGGGGGGAGGCCGGATACGCAGTATTTT.

This chain joins TRBV6-6 and TRBJ2-7; the match to TRBD2 covers 8 bases. Germline-derived CDR1 and CDR2 are MNHNY and SVGAGI (reference sequence). Trimming removed 6 bases from V and 7 bases from J; junction bases left unmatched: 8. CDR3 length equals 13 residues. The CDR3 loop reads CASSPTASGEQYF. In DNA, the CDR3 is TGTGCCAGCAGCCCGACAGCTAGCGGGGAGCAGTACTTC.